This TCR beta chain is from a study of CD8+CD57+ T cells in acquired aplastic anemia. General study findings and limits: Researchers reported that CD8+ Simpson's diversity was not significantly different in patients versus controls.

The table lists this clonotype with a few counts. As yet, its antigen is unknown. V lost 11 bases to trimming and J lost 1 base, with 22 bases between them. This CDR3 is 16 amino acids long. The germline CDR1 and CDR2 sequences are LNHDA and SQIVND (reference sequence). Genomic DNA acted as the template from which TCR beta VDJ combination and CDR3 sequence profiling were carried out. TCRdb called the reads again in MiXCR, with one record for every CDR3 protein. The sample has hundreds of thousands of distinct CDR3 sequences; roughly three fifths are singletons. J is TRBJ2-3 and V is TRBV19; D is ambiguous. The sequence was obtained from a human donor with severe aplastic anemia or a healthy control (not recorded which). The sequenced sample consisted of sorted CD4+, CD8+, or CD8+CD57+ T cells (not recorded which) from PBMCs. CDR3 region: CAPPPIGPPRTDTQYF. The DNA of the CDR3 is TGTGCCCCCCCCCCAATCGGCCCTCCCCGCACAGATACGCAGTATTTT.